This T cell receptor beta chain originates from a study of blood T cell repertoires in COVID-19. The wider study: Researchers got acute and convalescent COVID-19 samples from the United States, Italy and Spain. The analysed material was cDNA or gDNA that came from T cells, B-cell-depleted T cells, or PBMCs.

The CDR3 consists of 14 residues. The germline V gene has CDR1 SGHNT and CDR2 YYREEE (reference sequence). V lost 2 bases, J lost 4 bases, and 4 bases stayed unmatched. Original methodology: Estimation of nucleated cell counts was performed using reference gene primer amplification. Some clones are missing from TCRdb's copy, which holds only in-frame ones; the method was immunoSEQ multiplex PCR. V and J calls and clone size are given by that table; D and trimming were obtained from the DNA. The sample shows about 140,000 clones, approximately 85% of them seen only once. The genes are TRBV5-4 and TRBJ2-7; 9 nucleotides align to TRBD1. The TCR originated in a woman between 45 and 60 years old with acute COVID-19. Sequencing input: PBMCs or T cells enriched from blood (not recorded which). The CDR3 nucleotides read TGTGCCAGCAGCTTCGGGACAGGGTGGTACGAGCAGTACTTC. Translation gives CASSFGTGWYEQYF.